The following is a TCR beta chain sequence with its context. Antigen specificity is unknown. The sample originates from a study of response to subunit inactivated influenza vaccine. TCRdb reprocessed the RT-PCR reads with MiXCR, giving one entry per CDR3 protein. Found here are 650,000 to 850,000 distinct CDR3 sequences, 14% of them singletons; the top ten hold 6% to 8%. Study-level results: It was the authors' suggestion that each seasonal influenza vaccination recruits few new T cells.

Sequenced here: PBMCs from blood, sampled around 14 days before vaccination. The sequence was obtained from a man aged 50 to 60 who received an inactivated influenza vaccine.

The CDR3 nucleotides read TGTGCCAGCAGCTTAGGTGGGGGTGATTGGAGGCTCACTAGCACAGATACGCAGTATTTT. This gives the protein CASSLGGGDWRLTSTDTQYF. The chain joins TRBV11-2 to TRBJ2-3; tentatively, D is TRBD1 or TRBD2 (5 bases each). V was cut by 1 base and J by 0 bases, with 23 bases left in between. The V gene's germline CDR1 is SGHAT and CDR2 FQNNGV. CDR3 size: 20 residues.